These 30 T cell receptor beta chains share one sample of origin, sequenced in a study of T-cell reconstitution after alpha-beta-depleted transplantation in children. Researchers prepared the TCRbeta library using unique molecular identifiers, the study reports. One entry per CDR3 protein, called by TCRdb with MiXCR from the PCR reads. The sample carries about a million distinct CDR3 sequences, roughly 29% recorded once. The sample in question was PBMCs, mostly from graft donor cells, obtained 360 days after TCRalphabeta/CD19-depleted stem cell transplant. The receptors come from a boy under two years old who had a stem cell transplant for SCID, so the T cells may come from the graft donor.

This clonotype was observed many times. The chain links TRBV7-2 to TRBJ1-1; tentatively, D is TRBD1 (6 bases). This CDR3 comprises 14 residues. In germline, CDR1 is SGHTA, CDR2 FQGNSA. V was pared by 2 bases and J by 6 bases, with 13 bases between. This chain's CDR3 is CASSLSQGFAEAFF. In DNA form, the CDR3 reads TGTGCCAGCAGCTTATCTCAGGGGTTCGCTGAAGCTTTCTTT.

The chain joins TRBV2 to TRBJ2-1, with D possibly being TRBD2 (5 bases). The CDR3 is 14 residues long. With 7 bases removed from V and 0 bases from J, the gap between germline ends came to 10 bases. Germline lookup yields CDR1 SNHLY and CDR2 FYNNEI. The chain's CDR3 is CASKTGSSYNEQFF. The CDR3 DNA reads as TGTGCCAGCAAGACGGGAAGCTCCTACAATGAGCAGTTCTTC.

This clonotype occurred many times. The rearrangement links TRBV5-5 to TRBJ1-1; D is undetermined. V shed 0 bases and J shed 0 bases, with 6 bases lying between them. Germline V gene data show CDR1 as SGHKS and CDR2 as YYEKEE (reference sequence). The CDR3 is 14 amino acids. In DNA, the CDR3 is TGTGCCAGCAGCTTGGTCTCCTTGAACACTGAAGCTTTCTTT. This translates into CASSLVSLNTEAFF.

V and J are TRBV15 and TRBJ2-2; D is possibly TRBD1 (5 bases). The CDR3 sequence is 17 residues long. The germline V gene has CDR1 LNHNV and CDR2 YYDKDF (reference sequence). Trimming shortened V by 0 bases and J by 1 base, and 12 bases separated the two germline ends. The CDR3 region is CATSRDLGVQNTGELFF. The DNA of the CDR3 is TGTGCCACCAGCAGAGATCTAGGGGTACAGAACACCGGGGAGCTGTTTTTT.

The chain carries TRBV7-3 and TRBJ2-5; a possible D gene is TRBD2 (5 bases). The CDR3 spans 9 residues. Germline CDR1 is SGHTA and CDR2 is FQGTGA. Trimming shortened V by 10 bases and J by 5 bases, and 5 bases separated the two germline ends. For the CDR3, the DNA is TGTGCCACGGGGGAGACCCAGTACTTC. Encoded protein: CATGETQYF. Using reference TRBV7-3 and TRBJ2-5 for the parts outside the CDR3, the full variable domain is GAGVSQTPSNKVTEKGKYVELRCDPISGHTALYWYRQSLGQGPEFLIYFQGTGAADDSGLPNDRFFAVRPEGSVSTLKIQRTERGDSAVYLCATGETQYFGPGTRLLVL.

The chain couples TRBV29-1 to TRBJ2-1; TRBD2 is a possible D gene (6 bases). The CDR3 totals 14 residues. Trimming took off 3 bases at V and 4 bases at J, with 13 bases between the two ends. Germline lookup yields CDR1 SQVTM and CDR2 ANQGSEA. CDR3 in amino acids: CSVDGLTEYNEQFF. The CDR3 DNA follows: TGCAGCGTTGATGGACTAACGGAATACAATGAGCAGTTCTTC.

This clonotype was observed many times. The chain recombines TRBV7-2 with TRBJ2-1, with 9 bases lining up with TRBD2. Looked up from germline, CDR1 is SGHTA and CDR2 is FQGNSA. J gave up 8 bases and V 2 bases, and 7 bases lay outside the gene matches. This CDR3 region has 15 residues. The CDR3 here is CASSLRAGGPHEQFF. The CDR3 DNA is TGTGCCAGCAGCTTACGCGCGGGGGGGCCCCATGAGCAGTTCTTC.

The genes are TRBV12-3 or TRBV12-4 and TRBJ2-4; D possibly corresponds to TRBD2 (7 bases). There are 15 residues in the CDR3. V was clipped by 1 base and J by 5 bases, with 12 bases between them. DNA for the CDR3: TGTGCCAGCAGTTTAGGAGGGGGGGCCGAAAACATTCAGTACTTC. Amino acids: CASSLGGGAENIQYF.

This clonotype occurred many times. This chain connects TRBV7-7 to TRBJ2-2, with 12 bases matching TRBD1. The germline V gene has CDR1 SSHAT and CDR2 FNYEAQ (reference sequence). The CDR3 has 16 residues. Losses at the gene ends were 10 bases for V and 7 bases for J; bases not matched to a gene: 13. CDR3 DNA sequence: TGTGCCATCGTAGCCGGGACAGGGGGCCAAGACGGGGAGCTGTTTTTT. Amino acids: CAIVAGTGGQDGELFF.

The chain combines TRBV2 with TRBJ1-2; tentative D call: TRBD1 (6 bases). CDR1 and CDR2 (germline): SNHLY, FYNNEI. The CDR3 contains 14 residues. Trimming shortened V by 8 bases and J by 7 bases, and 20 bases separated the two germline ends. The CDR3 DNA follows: TGTGCCAGCCGACTTAACAGGGATTTGGGTGGCTACACCTTC. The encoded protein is CASRLNRDLGGYTF.

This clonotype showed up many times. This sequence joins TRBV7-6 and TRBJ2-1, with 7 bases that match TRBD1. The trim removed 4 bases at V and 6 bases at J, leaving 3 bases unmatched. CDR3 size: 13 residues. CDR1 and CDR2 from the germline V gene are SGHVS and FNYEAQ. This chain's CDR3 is CASSSRTGNEQFF. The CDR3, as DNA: TGTGCCAGCAGCTCTCGGACAGGCAATGAGCAGTTCTTC.

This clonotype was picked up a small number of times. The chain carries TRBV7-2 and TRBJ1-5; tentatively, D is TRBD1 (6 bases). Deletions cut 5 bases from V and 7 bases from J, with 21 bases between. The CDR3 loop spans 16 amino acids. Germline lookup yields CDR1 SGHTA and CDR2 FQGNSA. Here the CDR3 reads CASSQHSQGVVQPQHF. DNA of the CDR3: TGTGCCAGCAGCCAGCACTCACAGGGTGTAGTCCAGCCCCAGCATTTT.

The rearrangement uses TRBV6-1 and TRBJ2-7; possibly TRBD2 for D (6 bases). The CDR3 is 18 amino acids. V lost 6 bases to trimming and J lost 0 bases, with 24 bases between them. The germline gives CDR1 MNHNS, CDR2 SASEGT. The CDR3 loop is CASRTNRGGGRSSYEQYF. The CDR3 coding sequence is TGTGCCAGCAGAACTAACCGCGGTGGGGGGAGAAGCTCCTACGAGCAGTACTTC.

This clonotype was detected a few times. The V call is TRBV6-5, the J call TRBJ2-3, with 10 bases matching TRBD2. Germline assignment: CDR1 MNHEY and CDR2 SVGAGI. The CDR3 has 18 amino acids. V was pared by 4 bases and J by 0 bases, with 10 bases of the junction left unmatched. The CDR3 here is CASSWGASGGHSTDTQYF. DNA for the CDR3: TGTGCCAGCAGTTGGGGGGCTAGCGGGGGCCATAGCACAGATACGCAGTATTTT.

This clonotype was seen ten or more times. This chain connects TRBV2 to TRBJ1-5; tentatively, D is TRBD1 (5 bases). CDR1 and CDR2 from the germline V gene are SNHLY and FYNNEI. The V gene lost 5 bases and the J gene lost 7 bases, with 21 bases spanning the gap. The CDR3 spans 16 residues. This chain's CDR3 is CASSQPGTRKGQPQHF. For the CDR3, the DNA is TGTGCCAGCAGTCAACCTGGGACCAGGAAAGGCCAGCCCCAGCATTTT.

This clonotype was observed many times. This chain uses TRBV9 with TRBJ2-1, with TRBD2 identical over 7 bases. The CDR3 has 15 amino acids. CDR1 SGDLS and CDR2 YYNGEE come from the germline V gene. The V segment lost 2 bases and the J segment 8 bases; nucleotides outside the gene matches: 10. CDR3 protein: CASSVPGLKSDEQFF. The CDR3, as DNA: TGTGCCAGCAGCGTTCCGGGACTAAAGTCCGATGAGCAGTTCTTC.

Here the CDR3 DNA reads TGTGCCAGCAGCGTATACGAGGGAAGCACAGATACGCAGTATTTT. Translation gives CASSVYEGSTDTQYF. V is TRBV9 and J is TRBJ2-3; tentative D call: TRBD2 (5 bases). CDR1 is SGDLS, CDR2 YYNGEE, per germline. Trimming removed 1 base at V and 0 bases at J, with 9 bases between. The CDR3 contains 15 residues.

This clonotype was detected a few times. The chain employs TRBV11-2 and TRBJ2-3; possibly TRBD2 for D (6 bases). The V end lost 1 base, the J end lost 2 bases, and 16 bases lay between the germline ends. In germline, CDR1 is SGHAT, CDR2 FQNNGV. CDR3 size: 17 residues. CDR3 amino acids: CASSLGPPGLFTDTQYF. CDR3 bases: TGTGCCAGCAGCTTAGGTCCCCCGGGACTCTTCACAGATACGCAGTATTTT.

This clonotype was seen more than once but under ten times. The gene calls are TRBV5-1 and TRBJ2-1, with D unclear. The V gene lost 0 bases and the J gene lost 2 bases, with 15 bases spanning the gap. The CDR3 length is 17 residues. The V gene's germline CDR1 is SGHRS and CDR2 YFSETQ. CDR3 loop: CASSLGGERWAYNEQFF. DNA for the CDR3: TGCGCCAGCAGCTTGGGTGGGGAAAGGTGGGCCTACAATGAGCAGTTCTTC.

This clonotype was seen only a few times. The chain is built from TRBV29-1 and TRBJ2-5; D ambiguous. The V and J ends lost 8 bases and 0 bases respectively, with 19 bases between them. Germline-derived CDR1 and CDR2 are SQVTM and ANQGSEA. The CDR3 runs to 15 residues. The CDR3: CSSLTLSSYQETQYF. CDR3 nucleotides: TGCAGCTCGTTGACCCTTTCCTCTTACCAAGAGACCCAGTACTTC.

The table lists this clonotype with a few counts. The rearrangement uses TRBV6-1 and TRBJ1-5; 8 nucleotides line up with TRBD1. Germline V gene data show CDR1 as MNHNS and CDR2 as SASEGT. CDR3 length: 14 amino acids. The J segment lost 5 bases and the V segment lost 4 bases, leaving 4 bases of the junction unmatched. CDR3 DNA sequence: TGTGCCAGCAGTGGACAGGGGTGGTATCAGCCCCAGCATTTT. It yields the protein CASSGQGWYQPQHF.

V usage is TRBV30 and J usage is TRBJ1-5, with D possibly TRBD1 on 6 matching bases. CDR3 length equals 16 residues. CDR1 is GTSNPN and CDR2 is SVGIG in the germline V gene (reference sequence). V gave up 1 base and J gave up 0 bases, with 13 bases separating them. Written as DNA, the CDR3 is TGTGCCTGGAGTGCCCCAAACAGGGATAGCAATCAGCCCCAGCATTTT. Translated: CAWSAPNRDSNQPQHF.

CDR3 nucleotides: TGTGCCAGCTCGCGTCGAGGCTCCCAAGAGACCCAGTACTTC. It is translated as CASSRRGSQETQYF. The rearrangement joins TRBV18 to TRBJ2-5; no definite D call. The CDR3 extends over 14 amino acids. The V end lost 6 bases, the J end lost 1 base, and 12 bases lay between the germline ends. CDR1 is KGHSH, CDR2 LQKENI, per germline.

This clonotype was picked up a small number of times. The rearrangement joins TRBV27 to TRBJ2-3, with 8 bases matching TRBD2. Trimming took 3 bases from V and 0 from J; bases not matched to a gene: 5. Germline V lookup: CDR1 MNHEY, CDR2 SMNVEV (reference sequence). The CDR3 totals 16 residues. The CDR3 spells CASSFGGGLSTDTQYF. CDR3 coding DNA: TGTGCCAGCAGTTTTGGCGGGGGGCTGAGCACAGATACGCAGTATTTT.

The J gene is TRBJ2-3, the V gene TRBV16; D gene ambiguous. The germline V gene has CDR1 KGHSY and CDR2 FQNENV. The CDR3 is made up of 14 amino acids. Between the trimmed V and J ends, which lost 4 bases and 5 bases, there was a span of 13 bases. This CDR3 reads CASSRLSGRDTQYF. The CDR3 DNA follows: TGTGCCAGCAGCCGATTATCCGGCAGAGATACGCAGTATTTT.

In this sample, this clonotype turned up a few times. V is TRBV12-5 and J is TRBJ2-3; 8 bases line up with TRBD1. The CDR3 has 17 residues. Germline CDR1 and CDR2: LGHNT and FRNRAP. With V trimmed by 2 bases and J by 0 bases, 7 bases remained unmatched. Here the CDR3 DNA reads TGTGCTAGTGGTTTGCCAAGACAGGGGACTAGCACAGATACGCAGTATTTT. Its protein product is CASGLPRQGTSTDTQYF.

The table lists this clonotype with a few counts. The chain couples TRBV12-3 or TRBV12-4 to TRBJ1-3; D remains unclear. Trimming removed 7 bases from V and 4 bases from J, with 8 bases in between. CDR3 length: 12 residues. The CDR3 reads CASTPQGNTIYF. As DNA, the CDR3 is TGTGCCAGCACTCCACAGGGAAACACCATATATTTT.

In nucleotides, the CDR3 is TGTGCCAGCACCCCGACAGGGCGGAACACTGAAGCTTTCTTT. This translates into CASTPTGRNTEAFF. The chain uses TRBV21-1 and TRBJ1-1; TRBD1 was called by the table and not checked on the DNA. TRBV21-1 is a pseudogene segment. The CDR3 spans 14 residues.

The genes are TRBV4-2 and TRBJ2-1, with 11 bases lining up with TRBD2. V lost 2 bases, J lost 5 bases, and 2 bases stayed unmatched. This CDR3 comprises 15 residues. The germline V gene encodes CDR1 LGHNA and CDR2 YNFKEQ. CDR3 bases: TGTGCCAGCAGCCAACCTAGCGGGGGGAACAATGAGCAGTTCTTC. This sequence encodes CASSQPSGGNNEQFF.

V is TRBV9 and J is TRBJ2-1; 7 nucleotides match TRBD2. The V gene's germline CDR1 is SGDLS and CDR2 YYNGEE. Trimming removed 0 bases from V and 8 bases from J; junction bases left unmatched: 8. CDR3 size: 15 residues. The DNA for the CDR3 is TGTGCCAGCAGCGTAGACTGGACTAGAAACGATGAGCAGTTCTTC. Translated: CASSVDWTRNDEQFF.